What follows is one T cell receptor (beta chain) and its context. The antigen it binds to is not known. The input lacks base qualities; no much larger clone sits a single base away. At one collaborating source in Seattle, patients were enrolled during active infection and were followed longitudinally through the course of disease. Whole blood was collected in K2EDTA tubes by collaborating institutions according to the institutions' own protocols. For TCRbeta analysis, collaborators shipped samples in one of three forms: frozen whole blood, isolated PBMCs, or DNA extracted from either of those sample types. TCRbeta CDR3 regions were amplified from genomic DNA using the immunoSEQ Assay, a bias-controlled multiplex PCR. In the original analysis: The number of nucleated cells in each sample was estimated from the amplification of reference gene primers within the assay. To quantify the absolute abundance of each unique TCRbeta CDR3 rearrangement, sequence reads were collapsed and filtered. Productive Simpson clonality was computed per sample as the square root of Simpson's diversity index over productive rearrangements. In its TCRdb copy, this immuneACCESS table keeps in-frame sequences only and misses some clones. Where compared with another copy, unresolved V genes explain less than half of these, and the others have no known cause. That table supplies the V and J calls and clone size; D and trimming were determined from the DNA. This sample lists some 270,000 clones; approximately 83% were detected once. The top ten clones comprise 15% to 18% of the sample.

This sample was included in a study of blood T cell repertoires in COVID-19 (dated by TCRdb to 2020 to 2022). General notes on the study: Samples from collaborators originated in the United States, Italy and Spain and spanned both the acute and convalescent phases of COVID-19. Where available, HLA class I and class II types were taken from metadata supplied by the sample provider and were not determined by assay-based typing. Deeply sampled blood TCRbeta repertoires from subjects exposed to, actively infected with, or recovered from COVID-19 were included in the dataset. The repertoires were made available in a free public database intended to serve as a resource for research on the immune response to SARS-CoV-2. The prospective study material was composed of cDNA or gDNA derived from T cells, B-cell-depleted T cells, or PBMCs. The samples were drawn from the first 160 participants of the ongoing ImmuneRACE study and from over a thousand subjects provided by 6 global collaborators. A de-identified subject ID, COVID-19 status, age in years and sex were almost always included in the sample metadata. The full study reports these points: The amount of clinical and demographic metadata varied by source and participant and was provided uncurated.

Trimming costs V 1 base and J 11 bases, and their ends lie 18 bases apart. The germline V gene encodes CDR1 SGHDN and CDR2 FVKESK. Including cysteine and phenylalanine, the CDR3 has 15 amino acids. Only the CDR3 DNA is retained, 45 bases long and in frame from the first base. The source of this sequence is an older person with COVID-19, enrolled during active disease. Here the chain combines TRBV14 and TRBJ2-1; the D segment cannot be called with confidence. Material: peripheral blood. In nucleotide form, the sequence is TGTGCCAGCAGCCAAGGATCTGGAGTCAACTCCAAGCAGTTCTTC. Its amino acids are CASSQGSGVNSKQFF.